Shown below are 21 T cell receptor beta chains from a single sample sequenced in a study of post-analysis software for immune sequencing data. TCR beta cDNA libraries had unique molecular identifiers. TCRdb re-called the PCR reads through MiXCR, storing one row per CDR3 protein. This table has roughly 650,000 distinct CDR3 sequences, over 45% appearing once. No antigen is known for these receptors. Study-wide results and caveats: About five TRBV segments occurring more often in patients than controls included TRBV5-6, TRBV5-1 and TRBV20-1.

Sequenced: blood. These receptors were collected from a girl aged 2 to 9 with multiple sclerosis.

This rearrangement joins TRBV12-5 to TRBJ1-5; possibly TRBD1 for D (5 bases). The CDR3 loop spans 17 amino acids. Trimming removed 1 base from V and 4 bases from J, with 17 bases in between. The germline CDR1 and CDR2 sequences are LGHNT and FRNRAP. The CDR3 coding sequence is TGTGCTAGTGGTTTGGGAACTCCCACAGGAAAAAATCAGCCCCAGCATTTT. Its translation: CASGLGTPTGKNQPQHF.

The V call is TRBV7-2, the J call TRBJ1-5; 8 bases map to TRBD1. The J segment lost 3 bases and the V segment lost 6 bases, leaving 10 bases of the junction unmatched. The CDR3 totals 16 residues. Germline-derived CDR1 and CDR2 are SGHTA and FQGNSA. CDR3 coding DNA: TGTGCCAGCAGTTCCGGACAGGGAGATGACAATCAGCCCCAGCATTTT. Its protein is CASSSGQGDDNQPQHF.

This clonotype has just one count. The V and J genes are TRBV5-1 and TRBJ2-3; possibly TRBD2 for D (5 bases). Trimming stripped 2 bases from V and 2 bases from J, with 15 bases between. CDR1 is SGHRS and CDR2 is YFSETQ in the germline V gene. The CDR3 is made up of 16 amino acids. CDR3 nucleotide sequence: TGCGCCAGCAGCTTCGAGCGGCTAGTGTACACAGATACGCAGTATTTT. Translation: CASSFERLVYTDTQYF.

DNA for the CDR3: TGTGCCAGCAGCCGAGGACAGGTGCGAGAGACCCAGTACTTC. This encodes CASSRGQVRETQYF. The chain links TRBV13 to TRBJ2-5; 7 bases match TRBD1. Losses at the gene ends were 5 bases for V and 4 bases for J; bases not matched to a gene: 7. Per the germline V gene, CDR1 is PRHDT and CDR2 is FYEKMQ (reference sequence). The CDR3 totals 14 residues.

This clonotype was counted only a few times. This chain connects TRBV12-3 or TRBV12-4 to TRBJ2-1; D may be TRBD2 (6 bases). CDR3 length equals 15 residues. V dropped 2 bases and J dropped 0 bases, with 8 bases sitting between them. CDR3 protein: CASSLWRASYNEQFF. The CDR3 nucleotides are TGTGCCAGCAGTTTATGGAGGGCCTCCTACAATGAGCAGTTCTTC.

The V call is TRBV20-1, the J call TRBJ2-7; 9 nucleotides agree with TRBD1. The J call is uncertain, as TRBJ2-5 better fits the DNA end. The germline gives CDR1 DFQATT, CDR2 SNEGSKA (reference sequence). This CDR3 contains 14 residues. The CDR3 region has the DNA TGCAGTGCCGATGGACAGGGGACCCGAGAGACCCAGTACTTC. Protein sequence: CSADGQGTRETQYF.

V gene TRBV28 combines with J gene TRBJ2-7; 8 nucleotides match TRBD1. V lost 7 bases to trimming and J lost 1 base; unmatched junction nucleotides: 6. Germline values: CDR1 MDHEN, CDR2 SYDVKM. The CDR3 has 14 amino acids. Written as DNA, the CDR3 is TGTGCCAGCAAGACAGGGGTGGCTTCCTACGAGCAGTACTTC. This encodes CASKTGVASYEQYF.

This clonotype has a single count. The rearrangement joins TRBV6-2 or TRBV6-3 to TRBJ2-5; D ambiguous. Between the trimmed V and J ends, which lost 11 bases and 3 bases, there was a span of 10 bases. Germline CDR1 MNHEY, CDR2 SVGEGT. The CDR3 is made up of 11 amino acids. The CDR3 coding sequence is TGTGCCGTAGTGGCAGAAGAGACCCAGTACTTC. Translated, it gives CAVVAEETQYF.

The chain carries TRBV2 and TRBJ2-7, with unresolved D. V lost 1 base and J lost 9, with 19 bases in between. Germline V gene sequence: CDR1 SNHLY, CDR2 FYNNEI. The CDR3 covers 15 residues. Here the CDR3 reads CASSEGLILQWAQYF. CDR3 bases: TGTGCCAGCAGTGAAGGCTTGATCCTCCAATGGGCGCAGTACTTC.

Only a few counts were recorded for this clonotype. The chain combines TRBV29-1 with TRBJ2-7; 7 nucleotides align to TRBD1. The CDR3 runs to 15 residues. Germline V gives CDR1 SQVTM, CDR2 ANQGSEA. J lost 2 bases, V lost 6 bases, and 13 bases had no gene match. The CDR3 loop reads CSVQNPDRPPYEQYF. CDR3 DNA sequence: TGCAGCGTACAGAACCCGGACAGGCCACCCTACGAGCAGTACTTC.

This clonotype has just one count. V usage is TRBV11-2 and J usage is TRBJ2-1; a possible D gene is TRBD2 (6 bases). This CDR3 comprises 17 residues. Trimming took 5 bases from V and 7 from J, leaving 24 bases between them. Germline V gene data show CDR1 as SGHAT and CDR2 as FQNNGV. CDR3 protein: CASSPGAGGPSENEQFF. Written as DNA, the CDR3 is TGTGCCAGCAGCCCTGGGGCCGGGGGACCCTCCGAGAATGAGCAGTTCTTC.

In its sample, this clonotype was seen a few times. The chain combines TRBV28 with TRBJ2-1; 7 nucleotides line up with TRBD2. This CDR3 is 16 amino acids long. Germline V gene data show CDR1 as MDHEN and CDR2 as SYDVKM. V was pared by 7 bases and J by 5 bases, with 14 bases of the junction left unmatched. As DNA, the CDR3 is TGTGCCAGCATTCCTTCGCGGGGGATAACCCACAATGAGCAGTTCTTC. Residues: CASIPSRGITHNEQFF. The variable domain in full, completed from reference TRBV28 and TRBJ2-1, reads DVKVTQSSRYLVKRTGEKVFLECVQDMDHENMFWYRQDPGLGLRLIYFSYDVKMKEKGDIPEGYSVSREKKERFSLILESASTNQTSMYLCASIPSRGITHNEQFFGPGTRLTVL.

This clonotype has a handful of counts. This rearrangement joins TRBV29-1 to TRBJ1-1; D is possibly TRBD1 (5 bases). V lost 8 bases and J 7 bases, leaving 11 bases between the germline ends. The CDR3 is 10 residues long. CDR1 is SQVTM, CDR2 ANQGSEA, per germline. In DNA, the CDR3 is TGCAGCACTAATCAGGGTGAAGCTTTCTTT. Amino acids: CSTNQGEAFF.

V and J are TRBV25-1 and TRBJ1-2; 8 nucleotides line up with TRBD1. V was clipped by 5 bases and J by 8 bases; unmatched bases: 22. There are 18 residues in the CDR3. From germline, CDR1 is MGHDK and CDR2 SYGVNS. The DNA of the CDR3 is TGTGCCAGCAGTCCGAAATGGTGGGGACAGGACCCCACGGGGGGCTACACCTTC. Translating it yields CASSPKWWGQDPTGGYTF.

The rearrangement links TRBV19 to TRBJ1-2; the match to TRBD1 covers 8 bases. The trim removed 6 bases at V and 2 bases at J, leaving 2 bases unmatched. Per germline, CDR1 LNHDA and CDR2 SQIVND (reference sequence). CDR3 length: 13 residues. CDR3 protein: CASRRDRNYGYTF. In DNA form, the CDR3 reads TGTGCCAGTAGGAGGGACAGGAACTATGGCTACACCTTC.

The rearrangement uses TRBV7-3 and TRBJ2-1; 14 nucleotides line up with TRBD2. The V gene end was trimmed by 4 bases and the J gene end by 9 bases; junction bases not matched to a gene: 5. The CDR3 has 15 residues. Looked up from germline, CDR1 is SGHTA and CDR2 is FQGTGA. This CDR3 reads CASSSGTSGRIEQFF. The CDR3 DNA sequence: TGTGCCAGCAGCTCCGGGACTAGCGGGAGAATTGAGCAGTTCTTC. Drawing the rest from reference TRBV7-3 and TRBJ2-1, the complete variable domain is GAGVSQTPSNKVTEKGKYVELRCDPISGHTALYWYRQSLGQGPEFLIYFQGTGAADDSGLPNDRFFAVRPEGSVSTLKIQRTERGDSAVYLCASSSGTSGRIEQFFGPGTRLTVL.

The chain carries TRBV6-5 and TRBJ2-2; D is undetermined. In germline, CDR1 is MNHEY, CDR2 SVGAGI. The CDR3 covers 12 residues. V dropped 8 bases and J dropped 0 bases, with 4 bases sitting between them. The CDR3 coding sequence is TGTGCCAGCCGATCGAACACCGGGGAGCTGTTTTTT. It yields the protein CASRSNTGELFF.

The V call is TRBV12-3 or TRBV12-4, the J call TRBJ2-7, with 8 bases fitting TRBD1. There are 17 residues in the CDR3. V lost 1 base, J lost 6 bases, and 14 bases stayed unmatched. CDR3 amino acids: CASSLDLGTGRMGEQYF. CDR3 bases: TGTGCCAGCAGTTTAGATCTCGGGACAGGTCGGATGGGCGAGCAGTACTTC.

The V and J genes are TRBV29-1 and TRBJ2-4; 8 bases agree with TRBD2. The J call is in doubt because the DNA end fits TRBJ2-7 better. The germline CDR1 and CDR2 sequences are SQVTM and ANQGSEA. The CDR3 is made up of 13 amino acids. The CDR3 nucleotides are TGCAGCGCCGCGACTAGCGAAACTAGCGAGCAGTACTTC. This sequence encodes CSAATSETSEQYF.

The sample holds a few counts of this clonotype. This chain uses TRBV29-1 with TRBJ2-1; D unresolved. Deletions cut 2 bases from V and 4 bases from J, with 15 bases between. CDR1 and CDR2 (germline): SQVTM, ANQGSEA. This CDR3 has 15 residues. CDR3 coding DNA: TGCAGCGTTGAATCGGGCAGTGGGGTTTACAATGAGCAGTTCTTC. Translated, it gives CSVESGSGVYNEQFF.

The chain has TRBV6-5 and TRBJ2-1, with 10 bases fitting TRBD1. The CDR3 has 17 amino acids. Germline V gene data show CDR1 as MNHEY and CDR2 as SVGAGI. The J segment lost 7 bases and the V segment lost 0 bases, leaving 9 bases of the junction unmatched. This chain's CDR3 is CASSYSPGTGVGNEQFF. CDR3 in DNA: TGTGCCAGCAGTTACTCGCCCGGGACAGGGGTAGGGAATGAGCAGTTCTTC.